This T cell receptor (beta chain) was retrieved from a study of beta chain features in type 1 diabetes. Comment on this clone: Its matching antigen is unknown.

Findings of the study overall: Among all four CD4+ subsets, Type 1 diabetes patients had TCRB CDR3s that were moderately but significantly shorter.

CDR1 MNHEY and CDR2 SVGAGI come from the germline V gene. The CDR3 totals 14 residues. V lost 6 bases, J lost 11 bases, and 15 bases stayed unmatched. The sequenced template was cDNA made from the entire isolated RNA. Some clones are missing from TCRdb's copy, which holds only in-frame ones; the method was immunoSEQ multiplex PCR. The sample consists of around 300,000 clones, 15% of them appearing once. V usage is TRBV6-5 and J usage is TRBJ1-1; 7 nucleotides agree with TRBD1. The source is a man younger than 35 with type 1 diabetes. Sequenced sample: naive CD4+ T cells from blood. Here the CDR3 reads CASRPGQFGRRAFF. Here the CDR3 DNA reads TGTGCCAGCAGACCGGGACAGTTCGGCCGAAGGGCTTTCTTT.